Here is one TCR beta chain with its context. Its antigen is not identified. CDR1 is WSHSY, CDR2 SAAADI, per germline. This CDR3 is built from 12 residues. The germline V and J ends were trimmed by 4 bases and 5 bases, with 8 bases remaining between them. The sample belongs to a study of cytomegalovirus exposure and HLA in healthy donors. Donors in the study were healthy people who gave bone marrow. Findings of the study overall: A later analysis linked a missense DCLRE1C variant to TCR beta V- and J-gene trimming. Overall, about 160 TCR beta chains were annotated as cytomegalovirus-associated. A later analysis appeared to link common viral pathogens to several of the most significant clusters.

Amplification used 60 Vbeta primers and 13 Jbeta primers. Repertoires were generated with immunoSEQ multiplex PCR, while TCRdb's copy carries only in-frame clones and drops some. Its table records 160,000 or so clones. V and J are TRBV10-2 and TRBJ1-1, with a tentative D call TRBD1 (5 bases). The TCR was taken from a man aged 25 to 40 in good health and CMV-seronegative. Sequenced sample: PBMCs. CDR3 nucleotide sequence: TGCGCCAGCAGTGCCGGGGGTACTGAAGCTTTCTTT. Its translation is CASSAGGTEAFF.